The present TCR beta chain was sequenced within a study of blood T cell repertoires in COVID-19. Across the study: From T cells, B-cell-depleted T cells, or PBMCs came the material, which was cDNA or gDNA.

Clones were read by immunoSEQ multiplex PCR, and TCRdb kept only the in-frame ones, dropping some. The table lists about 280,000 clones, 65% to 90% of them singletons, with approximately 5.1% in the top ten. The receptor was isolated from a man in his forties or fifties with active or convalescent COVID-19. Sequencing was carried out using peripheral blood.

The CDR3 region has the DNA TGTGCCAGCAGCGTTACAGGGGGGGTGTTGAACATTCAGTACTTC. Its translation: CASSVTGGVLNIQYF. V usage is TRBV7-9 and J usage is TRBJ2-4; D might be TRBD1 (8 bases). The V end was cut by 5 bases, the J end by 7 bases, with 18 bases between. Germline CDR1 is SEHNR and CDR2 is FQNEAQ (reference sequence). The CDR3 extends over 15 amino acids.